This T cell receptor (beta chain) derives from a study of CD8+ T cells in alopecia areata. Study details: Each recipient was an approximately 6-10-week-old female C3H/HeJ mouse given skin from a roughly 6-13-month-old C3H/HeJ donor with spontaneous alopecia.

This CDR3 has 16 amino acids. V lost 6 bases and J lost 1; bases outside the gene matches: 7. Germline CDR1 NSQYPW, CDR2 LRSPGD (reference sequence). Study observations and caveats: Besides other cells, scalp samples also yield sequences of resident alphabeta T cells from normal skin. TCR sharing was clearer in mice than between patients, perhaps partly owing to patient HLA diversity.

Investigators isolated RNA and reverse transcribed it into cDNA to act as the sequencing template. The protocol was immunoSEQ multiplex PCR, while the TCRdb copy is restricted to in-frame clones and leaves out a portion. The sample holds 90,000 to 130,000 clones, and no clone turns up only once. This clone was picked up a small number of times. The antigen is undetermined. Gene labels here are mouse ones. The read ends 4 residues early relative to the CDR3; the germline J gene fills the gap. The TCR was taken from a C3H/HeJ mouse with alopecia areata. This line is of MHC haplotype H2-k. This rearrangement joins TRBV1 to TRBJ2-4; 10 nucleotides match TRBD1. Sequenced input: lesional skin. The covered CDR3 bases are TGCACCTGCAGCGGACAGGGGGGGAGAGGTCAAAAC. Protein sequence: CTCSGQGGRGQN. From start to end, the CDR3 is CTCSGQGGRGQNTLYF. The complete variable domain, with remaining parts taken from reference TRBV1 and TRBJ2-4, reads VTLLEQNPRWRLVPRGQAVNLRCILKNSQYPWMSWYQQDLQKQLQWLFTLRSPGDKEVKSLPGADYLATRVTDTELRLQVANMSQGRTLYCTCSGQGGRGQNTLYFGAGTRLSVL.